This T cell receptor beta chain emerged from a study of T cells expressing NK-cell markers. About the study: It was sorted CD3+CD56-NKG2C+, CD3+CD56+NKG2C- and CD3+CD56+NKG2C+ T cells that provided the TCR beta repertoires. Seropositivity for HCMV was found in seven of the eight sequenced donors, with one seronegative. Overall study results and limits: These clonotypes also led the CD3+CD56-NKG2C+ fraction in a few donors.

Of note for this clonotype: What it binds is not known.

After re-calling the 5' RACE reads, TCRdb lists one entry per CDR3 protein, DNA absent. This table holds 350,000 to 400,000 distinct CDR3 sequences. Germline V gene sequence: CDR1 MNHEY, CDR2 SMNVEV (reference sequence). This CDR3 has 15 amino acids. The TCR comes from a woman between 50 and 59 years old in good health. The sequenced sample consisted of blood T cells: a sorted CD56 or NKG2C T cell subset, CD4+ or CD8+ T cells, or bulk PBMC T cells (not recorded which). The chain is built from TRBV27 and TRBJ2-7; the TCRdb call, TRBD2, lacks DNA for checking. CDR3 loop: CASRKLAGVVYEQYF.